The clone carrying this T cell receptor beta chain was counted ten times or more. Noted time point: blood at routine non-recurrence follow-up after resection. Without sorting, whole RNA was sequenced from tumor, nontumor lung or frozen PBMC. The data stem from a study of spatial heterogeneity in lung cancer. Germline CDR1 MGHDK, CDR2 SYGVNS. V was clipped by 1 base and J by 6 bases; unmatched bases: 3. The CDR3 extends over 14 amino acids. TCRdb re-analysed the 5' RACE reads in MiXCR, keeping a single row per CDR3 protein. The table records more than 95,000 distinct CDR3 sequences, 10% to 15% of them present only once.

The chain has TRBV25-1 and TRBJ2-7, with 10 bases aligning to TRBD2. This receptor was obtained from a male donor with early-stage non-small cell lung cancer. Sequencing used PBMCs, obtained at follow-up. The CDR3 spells CASSESPSGGEQYF. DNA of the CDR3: TGTGCCAGCAGTGAATCGCCTAGCGGGGGCGAGCAGTACTTC.